The 26 T cell receptor beta chains reported below all come from one sample, sequenced in a study of blood T cell repertoires in COVID-19. Generated by immunoSEQ multiplex PCR, the TCRdb table keeps only in-frame clones and is missing some. The sample carries under 150,000 clones, approximately 80% recorded once. The source material was peripheral blood. The source of these receptors is a human donor in a cohort sampled during active COVID-19.

The chain employs TRBV10-1 and TRBJ1-1; D unclear. The germline V gene encodes CDR1 WNHNN and CDR2 SYGVQD (reference sequence). Deletions cut 3 bases from V and 0 bases from J, with 5 bases between. This CDR3 is built from 13 residues. DNA for the CDR3: TGCGCCAGCAGTGATAATGTGAACACTGAAGCTTTCTTT. Protein: CASSDNVNTEAFF.

V and J are TRBV12-3 or TRBV12-4 and TRBJ1-5; D is undetermined. This CDR3 spans 13 amino acids. V lost 1 base and J lost 3, with 4 bases in between. The CDR3 DNA sequence: TGTGCCAGCAGTTTAGGGCACAATCAGCCCCAGCATTTT. Protein product: CASSLGHNQPQHF.

CDR3 DNA: TGTGCCAGCAGCCCCCGGAGGGGGCTGGGCTACACCTTC. It yields the protein CASSPRRGLGYTF. The chain joins TRBV3-1 (or the pseudogene TRBV3-2) to TRBJ1-2; TRBD1 aligns across 7 bases. Germline V gene lookup returns CDR1 LGHDT and CDR2 YNNKEL (reference sequence). Trimming at V came to 4 bases and at J to 8 bases, leaving 7 bases not matched to a gene. The CDR3 sequence is 13 residues long.

The chain links TRBV2 to TRBJ2-6; unclear D gene. Trimming shortened V by 6 bases and J by 2 bases, and 11 bases separated the two germline ends. From germline, CDR1 is SNHLY and CDR2 FYNNEI. The CDR3 contains 15 residues. The CDR3 DNA follows: TGTGCCAGCAGATTAGAGGAAACTGGGGCCAACGTCCTGACTTTC. It codes for CASRLEETGANVLTF.

Here the CDR3 DNA reads TGTGCCAGCAGCTTAGGGGGACTCCTCACCGGGGAGCTGTTTTTT. Translating gives CASSLGGLLTGELFF. The rearrangement links TRBV7-9 to TRBJ2-2; the D gene is possibly TRBD2 (6 bases). The CDR3 has 15 residues. Germline loops: CDR1 SEHNR, CDR2 FQNEAQ (reference sequence). Deletions cut 1 base from V and 4 bases from J, with 10 bases between.

The chain couples TRBV4-2 to TRBJ2-3, with 8 bases aligning to TRBD2. Losses at the gene ends were 1 base for V and 2 bases for J; bases not matched to a gene: 5. This CDR3 is 16 amino acids long. The germline gives CDR1 LGHNA, CDR2 YNFKEQ. Here the CDR3 reads CASSQAGSGATDTQYF. CDR3 sequence (DNA): TGTGCCAGCAGCCAAGCTGGTAGCGGGGCCACAGATACGCAGTATTTT.

The chain joins TRBV6-5 to TRBJ1-5, with TRBD1 as a possible D gene (5 bases). The germline V and J ends were trimmed by 0 bases and 3 bases, with 9 bases remaining between them. Germline V gene lookup returns CDR1 MNHEY and CDR2 SVGAGI. CDR3 size: 15 residues. The CDR3 DNA sequence: TGTGCCAGCAGTTACTCCAGGGTACACAATCAGCCCCAGCATTTT. Protein sequence: CASSYSRVHNQPQHF.

CDR3 amino acids: CASSPQRAPNTEAFF. CDR3 nucleotide sequence: TGTGCCAGCTCACCACAGAGGGCCCCGAACACTGAAGCTTTCTTT. This chain connects TRBV18 to TRBJ1-1; no firm D call. V was shortened by 1 base and J by 1 base, with 10 bases between the two germline ends. The CDR3 is 15 residues long. Germline assignment: CDR1 KGHSH and CDR2 LQKENI.

The rearrangement links TRBV7-2 to TRBJ2-3, with TRBD1 as a possible D gene (7 bases). The CDR3 length is 13 residues. The germline V gene encodes CDR1 SGHTA and CDR2 FQGNSA. The ends were cut back, 1 base at V and 10 bases at J, with 12 bases in the middle. The CDR3 DNA sequence: TGTGCCAGCAGCTTAGAAGGCAGGGGGGCGCAGTATTTT. This gives the protein CASSLEGRGAQYF.

In DNA, the CDR3 is TGTGCCATCAGTGGGGGAGTTCCTTCTGGAAACACCATATATTTT. It codes for CAISGGVPSGNTIYF. The rearrangement uses TRBV10-3 and TRBJ1-3, with D unresolved. Germline V gene lookup returns CDR1 ENHRY and CDR2 SYGVKD. The CDR3 loop spans 15 amino acids. V lost 4 bases and J 1 base, leaving 11 bases between the germline ends.

This clone was detected only a few times. The chain joins TRBV6-5 to TRBJ2-7; the D gene is possibly TRBD1 (6 bases). This CDR3 comprises 14 residues. Trimming shortened V by 10 bases and J by 2 bases, and 18 bases separated the two germline ends. CDR1 and CDR2 (germline): MNHEY, SVGAGI. The CDR3 region has the DNA TGTGCCACCACAAACAGGGCTAGGCCCTACGAGCAGTACTTC. This encodes CATTNRARPYEQYF.

The V and J genes are TRBV10-3 and TRBJ1-1; tentatively, D is TRBD1 (5 bases). The ends were cut back, 4 bases at V and 4 bases at J, with 13 bases in the middle. The CDR3 spans 14 residues. Germline V gives CDR1 ENHRY, CDR2 SYGVKD. The CDR3: CAISVVQGSTEAFF. The DNA of the CDR3 is TGTGCCATCAGTGTGGTCCAGGGAAGCACTGAAGCTTTCTTT.

The CDR3 sequence is CATRGGTSSYNEQFF. The CDR3 coding sequence is TGTGCCACTAGGGGCGGGACGAGCTCCTACAATGAGCAGTTCTTC. The rearrangement uses TRBV2 and TRBJ2-1, with TRBD2 as a possible D gene (6 bases). With 10 bases removed from V and 0 bases from J, the gap between germline ends came to 16 bases. The germline CDR1 and CDR2 sequences are SNHLY and FYNNEI. This CDR3 comprises 15 residues.

The chain couples TRBV5-1 to TRBJ2-2, with TRBD1 as a possible D gene (6 bases). The CDR3 consists of 13 residues. V lost 4 bases, J lost 5 bases, and 9 bases lay in between. The germline V gene has CDR1 SGHRS and CDR2 YFSETQ. CDR3: CASSADSTGELFF. DNA of the CDR3: TGCGCCAGCAGCGCGGACAGTACCGGGGAGCTGTTTTTT.

The genes are TRBV4-3 and TRBJ2-7; 7 nucleotides agree with TRBD1. V lost 5 bases, J lost 0 bases, and 4 bases stayed unmatched. This CDR3 spans 14 amino acids. From germline, CDR1 is LGHNA and CDR2 YSLEER. As DNA, the CDR3 is TGCGCCAGCAGCATCAGGGGGAGCTCCTACGAGCAGTACTTC. Protein: CASSIRGSSYEQYF.

The chain couples TRBV9 to TRBJ2-1; 12 positions agree with TRBD2. CDR1 and CDR2 (germline): SGDLS, YYNGEE. This CDR3 is built from 15 residues. Unmatched junction bases numbered 2, after V lost 3 bases and J lost 4 bases. The CDR3 is CASSGTSGVYNEQFF. The CDR3 region has the DNA TGTGCCAGCAGCGGGACTAGCGGGGTTTACAATGAGCAGTTCTTC.

At least ten counts were recorded for this clone. The genes are TRBV27 and TRBJ1-2, with D tentatively TRBD1 (6 bases). Germline CDR1 MNHEY, CDR2 SMNVEV (reference sequence). The CDR3 sequence is 14 residues long. With 0 bases removed from V and 8 bases from J, the gap between germline ends came to 13 bases. The CDR3 region has the DNA TGTGCCAGCAGTTTATCGAGGCAGGGGACAGGCTACACCTTC. The encoded protein is CASSLSRQGTGYTF.

This chain uses TRBV4-3 with TRBJ2-3; 9 bases map to TRBD1. V shed 2 bases and J 3 bases; nucleotides not matched to a gene: 3. The germline gives CDR1 LGHNA, CDR2 YSLEER. CDR3 length: 15 residues. The CDR3 sequence: CASSQTGTGTDTQYF. CDR3 DNA sequence: TGCGCCAGCAGCCAAACCGGGACAGGGACAGATACGCAGTATTTT.

In its sample, this clone was seen a few times. This chain joins TRBV13 and TRBJ1-5; D possibly corresponds to TRBD1 (6 bases). The CDR3 covers 14 residues. Germline V gives CDR1 PRHDT, CDR2 FYEKMQ (reference sequence). The V end was cut by 5 bases, the J end by 7 bases, with 15 bases between. The DNA of the CDR3 is TGTGCCAGCAGCCCCAGGGGTCTTTCCCAGCCCCAGCATTTT. Its translation is CASSPRGLSQPQHF.

To note about this clone: The identical CDR3 is also encoded by other nucleotide sequences in the sample. The gene calls are TRBV6-5 and TRBJ1-1; possible D gene TRBD1, 5 bases. From germline, CDR1 is MNHEY and CDR2 SVGAGI. V lost 2 bases and J 5 bases, leaving 12 bases between the germline ends. The CDR3 totals 14 residues. CDR3: CASSYRTGGTEAFF. CDR3 nucleotide sequence: TGTGCCAGCAGTTACAGGACGGGGGGGACTGAAGCTTTCTTT.

The V and J genes are TRBV7-2 and TRBJ1-1, with D perhaps matching TRBD1 (5 bases). Germline loops: CDR1 SGHTA, CDR2 FQGNSA. This CDR3 contains 14 residues. The ends were cut back, 4 bases at V and 6 bases at J, with 15 bases in the middle. CDR3 in DNA: TGTGCCAGCAGCTCCCCCGGGGGGGAGCCTGAAGCTTTCTTT. Its translation: CASSSPGGEPEAFF.

The chain uses TRBV9 and TRBJ2-1, with TRBD2 matching over 9 bases. Germline CDR1 is SGDLS and CDR2 is YYNGEE. V was pared by 0 bases and J by 0 bases, with 10 bases of the junction left unmatched. This CDR3 has 19 residues. CDR3: CASSVVPSGGPSSYNEQFF. The CDR3 DNA sequence: TGTGCCAGCAGCGTAGTACCCAGCGGGGGGCCCAGCTCCTACAATGAGCAGTTCTTC.

In the case of this clone: Other nucleotide sequences in the sample specify the same CDR3. The rearrangement links TRBV7-9 to TRBJ2-1; 9 bases fit TRBD1. The CDR3 contains 15 residues. CDR1 and CDR2 from the germline V gene are SEHNR and FQNEAQ (reference sequence). With V trimmed by 6 bases and J by 4 bases, 7 bases remained unmatched. CDR3 sequence (DNA): TGTGCCAGCAGTGCTGACAGGGGGTCTTACAATGAGCAGTTCTTC. Amino acids: CASSADRGSYNEQFF. Full variable domain (missing parts from reference TRBV7-9 and TRBJ2-1): DTGVSQNPRHKITKRGQNVTFRCDPISEHNRLYWYRQTLGQGPEFLTYFQNEAQLEKSRLLSDRFSAERPKGSFSTLEIQRTEQGDSAMYLCASSADRGSYNEQFFGPGTRLTVL.

This clone was observed a few times. V usage is TRBV30 and J usage is TRBJ1-1; 7 bases agree with TRBD1. V lost 4 bases and J lost 0; bases outside the gene matches: 8. Germline-derived CDR1 and CDR2 are GTSNPN and SVGIG (reference sequence). The CDR3 extends over 15 amino acids. This chain's CDR3 is CAWTAGQYMNTEAFF. For the CDR3, the DNA is TGTGCCTGGACCGCGGGACAGTATATGAACACTGAAGCTTTCTTT. The variable domain in full, with the rest retrieved from reference TRBV30 and TRBJ1-1, is SQTIHQWPATLVQPVGSPLSLECTVEGTSNPNLYWYRQAAGRGLQLLFYSVGIGQISSEVPQNLSASRPQDRQFILSSKKLLLSDSGFYLCAWTAGQYMNTEAFFGQGTRLTVV.

This chain links TRBV19 with TRBJ1-1; D might be TRBD1 (5 bases). Germline V gene sequence: CDR1 LNHDA, CDR2 SQIVND (reference sequence). The CDR3 contains 13 residues. V lost 9 bases, J lost 0 bases, and 11 bases lay in between. The CDR3 nucleotides read TGTGCCAGCAGGGCTGGGGTGAACACTGAAGCTTTCTTT. Its protein is CASRAGVNTEAFF.

This clone was observed at least ten times. The V call is TRBV11-3, the J call TRBJ2-7; tentative D call: TRBD2 (6 bases). The CDR3 is 16 amino acids. In germline, CDR1 is SGHNT, CDR2 YENEEA. Trimming stripped 6 bases from V and 3 bases from J, with 21 bases between. The CDR3 protein is CASSPPGDLPYYEQYF. The DNA of the CDR3 is TGTGCCAGCAGTCCACCTGGGGACTTACCCTACTACGAGCAGTACTTC.